This T cell receptor beta chain stems from a study of T cell repertoires in cytomegalovirus infection. Study information: Use of recently identified HLA-C-restricted and well-studied HLA-B-restricted CMV epitopes was part of the study.

TCRdb re-called the reads through MiXCR, storing one row per CDR3 protein. The sample lists 250,000 to 300,000 distinct CDR3 sequences, under 25% seen once, with roughly 20% in the top ten. The CDR3 sequence is 15 residues long. With 5 bases clipped from V and 5 bases from J, the junction kept 11 bases outside the gene matches. The germline gives CDR1 MNHEY, CDR2 SVGEGT. This clonotype was observed a few times. Its specificity is unknown. V usage is TRBV6-2 or TRBV6-3 and J usage is TRBJ2-7; 8 bases line up with TRBD1. This sequence originates from a human donor in good health (CMV status not recorded). Some clones in this sample may be carry-over from other donors' samples. Sample: cultured PBMCs, taken from culture after CMV antigen stimulation. CDR3 DNA: TGTGCCAGCAGTACCAGGACAGGGTCCTTGAACGAGCAGTACTTC. It specifies CASSTRTGSLNEQYF.